This paragraph reports one TCR beta chain. This CDR3 spans 11 amino acids. The V end was cut by 7 bases, the J end by 10 bases, with 11 bases between. This sample was included in a study of blood T cell repertoires in COVID-19. Across the whole study: Collection of acute and convalescent COVID-19 samples took place in the United States, Italy and Spain. From T cells, B-cell-depleted T cells, or PBMCs came the material, which was cDNA or gDNA.

In the original analysis: Estimated nucleated cell counts came from reference gene primer amplification. Repertoires were generated with immunoSEQ multiplex PCR, while TCRdb's copy carries only in-frame clones and drops some. The DNA was the basis for D and trimming; V, J and clone size are from that table. This sample has 98,000 or so clones, with about 89% found just once. This clonotype was obtained from a human donor in a cohort sampled during active COVID-19. Sample: peripheral blood. V and J are TRBV12-3 or TRBV12-4 and TRBJ2-1, with D perhaps matching TRBD2 (5 bases). CDR3 sequence reads: CASTPGGEQFF. As DNA, the CDR3 is TGTGCCAGCACTCCGGGCGGGGAGCAGTTCTTC.